The 32 T cell receptor beta chains below all came from one sample that was sequenced in a study of blood T cell repertoires in COVID-19. Produced via immunoSEQ multiplex PCR; TCRdb's table is partial and in-frame only. The repertoire holds some 150,000 clones, more than 75% seen once, with more than 3.5% in the top ten. Sequencing was done on a sample of peripheral blood. The receptor source for this set is a woman in her 40s with acute or convalescent COVID-19.

The chain has TRBV5-1 and TRBJ2-2; the D gene is possibly TRBD1 (5 bases). The germline gives CDR1 SGHRS, CDR2 YFSETQ. This CDR3 spans 14 amino acids. Trimming removed 6 bases from V and 6 bases from J, with 15 bases in between. The CDR3 loop is CASTIGAVPGELFF. The CDR3 DNA sequence: TGCGCCAGCACCATTGGGGCAGTCCCCGGGGAGCTGTTTTTT.

Only one count was recorded for this clone. This sample also contains other DNA sequences that code for the same CDR3. The genes are TRBV12-3 or TRBV12-4 and TRBJ1-1, with D perhaps matching TRBD1 (5 bases). The V end was cut by 3 bases, the J end by 5 bases, with 7 bases between. The CDR3 contains 12 residues. The CDR3 DNA is TGTGCCAGCAGTTTCGGGGGAACTGAAGCTTTCTTT. Translating it yields CASSFGGTEAFF.

The gene calls are TRBV30 and TRBJ1-6; 9 positions match TRBD1. The CDR3 has 13 residues. Germline lookup yields CDR1 GTSNPN and CDR2 SVGIG (reference sequence). V lost 5 bases and J lost 10; bases outside the gene matches: 6. The chain's CDR3 is CAWAGTGSSPLHF. CDR3 sequence (DNA): TGTGCCTGGGCCGGGACAGGGTCCTCACCCCTCCACTTT.

A few counts support this clone. The rearrangement joins TRBV12-5 to TRBJ2-7, with D maybe TRBD1 (6 bases). Trimming cost V 1 base and J 2 bases, with 30 bases left between them. The CDR3 extends over 21 amino acids. From germline, CDR1 is LGHNT and CDR2 FRNRAP. This CDR3 reads CASGLAPSTGPLRRFTYEQYF. The CDR3 coding sequence is TGTGCTAGTGGTTTGGCCCCCTCGACAGGTCCCCTTAGGAGATTTACCTACGAGCAGTACTTC.

J is TRBJ2-5 and V is TRBV7-6; 7 bases align to TRBD2. Germline V lookup: CDR1 SGHVS, CDR2 FNYEAQ. With 4 bases clipped from V and 0 bases from J, the junction kept 5 bases outside the gene matches. This CDR3 spans 15 amino acids. The CDR3 DNA reads as TGTGCCAGCAGCTCGTGGGGGGGGGACCAAGAGACCCAGTACTTC. Protein sequence: CASSSWGGDQETQYF.

J is TRBJ1-2 and V is TRBV5-1; D is unresolved. Deletions cut 4 bases from V and 5 bases from J, with 15 bases between. The CDR3 covers 14 residues. The germline gives CDR1 SGHRS, CDR2 YFSETQ. Here the CDR3 DNA reads TGCGCCAGCAGCCCCGGGTCAGTCCTTTATGGCTACACCTTC. Translated, it gives CASSPGSVLYGYTF.

This clone was found a few times. The gene calls are TRBV28 and TRBJ1-5; 7 nucleotides match TRBD1. V was pared by 6 bases and J by 3 bases, with 11 bases of the junction left unmatched. CDR1 is MDHEN and CDR2 is SYDVKM in the germline V gene. The CDR3 is 16 residues long. The CDR3 DNA reads TGTGCCAGCAGACGAACAGGGGACACCCACAATCAGCCCCAGCATTTT. Its protein is CASRRTGDTHNQPQHF.

The chain employs TRBV2 and TRBJ1-2; D call uncertain. The CDR3 loop spans 13 amino acids. Germline V gives CDR1 SNHLY, CDR2 FYNNEI. V lost 1 base, J lost 5 bases, and 8 bases lay in between. CDR3 bases: TGTGCCAGCAGTGAAGAGACAACTTATGGCTACACCTTC. Protein sequence: CASSEETTYGYTF.

The chain links TRBV5-1 to TRBJ2-5, with D perhaps matching TRBD1 (6 bases). V was trimmed by 4 bases and J by 5 bases, leaving 12 bases between them. Germline V CDR1 and CDR2: SGHRS, YFSETQ. The CDR3 runs to 13 residues. CDR3 coding DNA: TGCGCCAGCAGCCCGACAGGTGTGGAGACCCAGTACTTC. Protein: CASSPTGVETQYF.

The CDR3 protein is CASSLGGRQGRAYEQYF. The CDR3 DNA reads as TGTGCCAGCAGCTTGGGGGGAAGGCAGGGTAGGGCCTACGAGCAGTACTTC. This chain connects TRBV5-4 to TRBJ2-7; TRBD1 might be the D (5 bases). Trimming removed 0 bases from V and 2 bases from J, with 18 bases in between. The CDR3 extends over 17 amino acids. The germline V gene encodes CDR1 SGHNT and CDR2 YYREEE (reference sequence).

This chain joins TRBV18 and TRBJ2-7, with D possibly matching TRBD1 (6 bases). V shed 3 bases and J shed 3 bases, with 9 bases lying between them. Germline-derived CDR1 and CDR2 are KGHSH and LQKENI. The CDR3 spans 13 residues. The CDR3 nucleotides read TGTGCCAGCTCACCGGCACAGGGCTACGAGCAGTACTTC. Translation: CASSPAQGYEQYF.

This rearrangement joins TRBV3-1 (or the pseudogene TRBV3-2) to TRBJ1-2, with TRBD1 as a possible D gene (6 bases). This CDR3 spans 18 amino acids. V lost 0 bases and J 0 bases, leaving 17 bases between the germline ends. CDR1 is LGHDT, CDR2 YNNKEL, per germline (reference sequence). CDR3 sequence reads: CASSQEVGRGNPNYGYTF. The CDR3 coding sequence is TGTGCCAGCAGCCAAGAAGTAGGCAGGGGAAACCCTAACTATGGCTACACCTTC.

The chain carries TRBV4-2 and TRBJ2-3; D is possibly TRBD2 (6 bases). The V gene's germline CDR1 is LGHNA and CDR2 YNFKEQ. The CDR3 is 16 amino acids. V gave up 4 bases and J gave up 1 base, with 15 bases separating them. The CDR3 DNA is TGTGCCAGCAGCCCCCGCGCGGGGACTGGCACAGATACGCAGTATTTT. Residues: CASSPRAGTGTDTQYF.

This chain uses TRBV12-3 or TRBV12-4 with TRBJ1-1; D is possibly TRBD1 (5 bases). Trimming left V 3 bases short and J 5 bases short, with 10 bases between. The CDR3 loop spans 13 amino acids. CDR3 sequence: CASSFTGGTEAFF. In DNA form, the CDR3 reads TGTGCCAGCAGTTTCACGGGGGGGACTGAAGCTTTCTTT.

The V and J genes are TRBV5-6 and TRBJ2-1, with TRBD1 matching 7 bases. J was trimmed by 8 bases and V by 4 bases; bases with no gene match: 15. Germline loops: CDR1 SGHDT, CDR2 YYEEEE. This CDR3 contains 16 residues. CDR3 region: CASSLGWSRQGYEQFF. The CDR3 DNA follows: TGTGCCAGCAGCCTAGGATGGTCCCGACAGGGCTATGAGCAGTTCTTC.

The V gene is TRBV25-1, the J gene TRBJ1-2; 7 bases match TRBD1. Germline V gene data show CDR1 as MGHDK and CDR2 as SYGVNS. The CDR3 loop spans 14 amino acids. With 9 bases clipped from V and 2 bases from J, the junction kept 9 bases outside the gene matches. In DNA, the CDR3 is TGTGCCAGTACCGGGACAGTAAACAACTATGGCTACACCTTC. It codes for CASTGTVNNYGYTF.

This clone was seen just once. The chain links TRBV2 to TRBJ2-2, with TRBD1 matching 9 bases. The germline gives CDR1 SNHLY, CDR2 FYNNEI. Trimming removed 2 bases from V and 6 bases from J; junction bases left unmatched: 16. CDR3 length: 19 residues. CDR3 nucleotide sequence: TGTGCCAGCAGTGAAATGGGACAGGGCGAACATGTCGGCCCCGGGGAGCTGTTTTTT. It encodes CASSEMGQGEHVGPGELFF. The whole variable domain, filled in from reference TRBV2 and TRBJ2-2, reads EPEVTQTPSHQVTQMGQEVILRCVPISNHLYFYWYRQILGQKVEFLVSFYNNEISEKSEIFDDQFSVERPDGSNFTLKIRSTKLEDSAMYFCASSEMGQGEHVGPGELFFGEGSRLTVL.

This rearrangement joins TRBV7-8 to TRBJ1-2; D not certain. Trimming shortened V by 5 bases and J by 4 bases, and 17 bases separated the two germline ends. The germline V gene has CDR1 SGHVS and CDR2 FQNEAQ. This CDR3 region has 15 residues. CDR3 region: CASSPQSRGFYGYTF. CDR3 bases: TGTGCCAGCAGCCCCCAGAGCCGGGGTTTCTATGGCTACACCTTC.

The genes are TRBV27 and TRBJ2-1; 11 bases align to TRBD2. V was pared by 6 bases and J by 1 base, with 5 bases of the junction left unmatched. The CDR3 runs 16 residues. CDR1 and CDR2 from the germline V gene are MNHEY and SMNVEV (reference sequence). The CDR3, as DNA: TGTGCCAGCAGGCCGGGACTAGCGGATTCCTACAATGAGCAGTTCTTC. Its translation: CASRPGLADSYNEQFF.

The chain combines TRBV30 with TRBJ2-7; 8 bases agree with TRBD2. CDR1 and CDR2 from the germline V gene are GTSNPN and SVGIG (reference sequence). The CDR3 consists of 13 residues. V shed 3 bases, J shed 2 bases, and the junction held 3 bases outside the gene matches. The CDR3 region is CAWSGRGPYEQYF. In nucleotides, the CDR3 is TGTGCCTGGAGCGGGAGGGGCCCCTACGAGCAGTACTTC.

The chain couples TRBV3-1 (or the pseudogene TRBV3-2) to TRBJ2-1; 8 bases align to TRBD2. CDR1 is LGHDT, CDR2 YNNKEL, per germline (reference sequence). The CDR3 runs to 16 residues. The J segment lost 10 bases and the V segment lost 1 base, leaving 12 bases of the junction unmatched. This chain's CDR3 is CASSQGFGTRLGEQFF. As DNA, the CDR3 is TGTGCCAGCAGCCAAGGGTTCGGGACTAGGCTTGGCGAGCAGTTCTTC.

V usage is TRBV4-2 and J usage is TRBJ2-3; 10 nucleotides match TRBD2. The length of the CDR3 is 16 residues. The trim removed 1 base at V and 2 bases at J, leaving 3 bases unmatched. CDR1 is LGHNA and CDR2 is YNFKEQ in the germline V gene. For the CDR3, the DNA is TGTGCCAGCAGCCAAGTCCTAGCGGGGGTCACAGATACGCAGTATTTT. This codes for CASSQVLAGVTDTQYF.

The V and J genes are TRBV18 and TRBJ2-1; D is ambiguous. The CDR3 has 14 residues. Germline-derived CDR1 and CDR2 are KGHSH and LQKENI. V dropped 4 bases and J dropped 5 bases, with 12 bases sitting between them. CDR3 loop: CASSQESPDNEQFF. CDR3 nucleotide sequence: TGTGCCAGCTCACAAGAAAGTCCGGACAATGAGCAGTTCTTC.

The J gene is TRBJ2-5, the V gene TRBV20-1; D is uncertain. CDR1 is DFQATT, CDR2 SNEGSKA, per germline (reference sequence). The CDR3 has 11 amino acids. Trimming cost V 4 bases and J 0 bases, with 3 bases left between them. Here the CDR3 reads CSATDQETQYF. In DNA, the CDR3 is TGCAGTGCTACGGACCAAGAGACCCAGTACTTC.

The V gene is TRBV19, the J gene TRBJ1-1; 7 positions match TRBD1. Trimming cost V 1 base and J 4 bases; bases outside gene matches: 6. The CDR3 has 15 amino acids. CDR1 and CDR2 (germline): LNHDA, SQIVND (reference sequence). The CDR3 is CASSIGRGRVTEAFF. CDR3 nucleotide sequence: TGTGCCAGTAGTATAGGAAGGGGGCGCGTCACTGAAGCTTTCTTT.

This clone was detected once. The chain uses TRBV7-3 and TRBJ2-1; D possibly corresponds to TRBD2 (7 bases). The CDR3 is 15 amino acids. The V and J ends lost 0 bases and 7 bases respectively, with 13 bases between them. CDR1 is SGHTA and CDR2 is FQGTGA in the germline V gene. The CDR3 here is CASSLTLGGRNEQFF. CDR3 in DNA: TGTGCCAGCAGCTTAACGTTGGGGGGGCGGAATGAGCAGTTCTTC.

This rearrangement joins TRBV10-3 to TRBJ2-3, with TRBD2 identical over 11 bases. V gave up 7 bases and J gave up 0 bases; unmatched junction bases: 6. Germline assignment: CDR1 ENHRY and CDR2 SYGVKD. There are 16 residues in the CDR3. Here the CDR3 reads CAITATSGVSTDTQYF. CDR3 nucleotide sequence: TGTGCCATCACCGCGACTAGCGGGGTGAGCACAGATACGCAGTATTTT.

The chain is built from TRBV7-6 and TRBJ2-3; maybe TRBD2 (6 bases). Per germline, CDR1 SGHVS and CDR2 FNYEAQ. The V end was cut by 2 bases, the J end by 2 bases, with 23 bases between. This CDR3 has 19 amino acids. Here the CDR3 reads CASSLKFIGLAITTDTQYF. The CDR3 nucleotides read TGTGCCAGCAGCTTAAAATTTATTGGGCTAGCGATTACCACAGATACGCAGTATTTT.

The chain combines TRBV10-3 with TRBJ2-5, with TRBD2 matching 10 bases. Germline assignment: CDR1 ENHRY and CDR2 SYGVKD. CDR3 length equals 16 residues. The junction had 8 bases not matched to a gene; V was cut back by 3 bases and J by 4 bases. The CDR3 bases are TGTGCCATCAGTGACCTGCTAGCGGGAGACAGAGAGACCCAGTACTTC. It codes for CAISDLLAGDRETQYF.

V usage is TRBV18 and J usage is TRBJ1-2, with 11 positions matching TRBD1. V shed 0 bases and J 7 bases; nucleotides not matched to a gene: 4. Germline V gives CDR1 KGHSH, CDR2 LQKENI. The CDR3 sequence is 15 residues long. The CDR3 region has the DNA TGTGCCAGCTCACCACCCCTCGGACAGGGGGCTGGCTACACCTTC. This encodes CASSPPLGQGAGYTF.

This clone was detected only once. The chain employs TRBV28 and TRBJ1-2; 7 nucleotides match TRBD1. Per the germline V gene, CDR1 is MDHEN and CDR2 is SYDVKM. This CDR3 contains 14 residues. V lost 6 bases to trimming and J lost 1 base; unmatched junction nucleotides: 5. As DNA, the CDR3 is TGTGCCAGCAGGACTACAGGGGTTAACTATGGCTACACCTTC. This encodes CASRTTGVNYGYTF.

The chain recombines TRBV4-1 with TRBJ2-2, with a weak D call TRBD2 (6 bases). The CDR3 is made up of 17 amino acids. The V gene lost 1 base and the J gene lost 0 bases, with 12 bases spanning the gap. The germline V gene has CDR1 MGHRA and CDR2 YSYEKL. The CDR3, as DNA: TGCGCCAGCAGCCAAGTGTGGGCGGGGACGAACACCGGGGAGCTGTTTTTT. Its protein is CASSQVWAGTNTGELFF.